This T cell receptor (beta chain) was retrieved from a study of CD8 T cells in Susac syndrome. This CDR3 comprises 14 residues. CDR1 is SEHNR and CDR2 is FQNEAQ in the germline V gene (reference sequence). V was cut by 5 bases and J by 5 bases, with 15 bases left in between. Notes on the study in general: It was acknowledged in the study that its TCR sequencing and HLA analysis involved a relatively small number of individuals.

RNA amounts of roughly 0.5 to 1 ug underwent reverse transcription with random hexamers. Amplification of TCR beta CDR3 was carried out by immunoSEQ multiplex PCR, which covered 54 Vbeta and 13 Jbeta segments. Via MiXCR, TCRdb re-called the immunoSEQ multiplex PCR reads, giving one row per CDR3 protein. Of around 140,000 distinct CDR3 sequences detected, less than 95% appear once; the ten largest clones hold over 0.07%. Of note for this clonotype: What it binds is unknown.

Controls comprised healthy donors matched for age and sex. While CD8+ and CD4+ T cells were isolated negatively, TEMRA cells were enriched by FACS. The sample was CD4+ T cells from PBMCs. This TCR came from a human donor in good health. The chain has TRBV7-9 and TRBJ2-5, with D possibly being TRBD2 (7 bases). The CDR3 DNA reads as TGTGCCAGCAGCCGCCGGACTAGGGGGGAGACCCAGTACTTC. As protein: CASSRRTRGETQYF.